This passage covers 18 T cell receptor beta chains from one sample sequenced in a study of blood T cell repertoires in COVID-19. The data were produced by immunoSEQ multiplex PCR, yet TCRdb's version contains in-frame clones alone and is incomplete. The sample has some 160,000 clones, around 80% seen once. Sequencing was done on a sample of peripheral blood. Receptor source: a man aged 55 to 70 with acute or convalescent COVID-19.

This rearrangement joins TRBV29-1 to TRBJ2-5, with D possibly matching TRBD2 (5 bases). The V gene lost 0 bases and the J gene lost 7 bases, with 18 bases spanning the gap. Germline values: CDR1 SQVTM, CDR2 ANQGSEA. The CDR3 totals 15 residues. The CDR3 loop is CSVEDQYGIYGTQYF. CDR3 sequence (DNA): TGCAGCGTTGAAGATCAATACGGGATCTATGGGACCCAGTACTTC.

The chain has TRBV9 and TRBJ2-2; D perhaps matches TRBD2 (6 bases). Deletions cut 2 bases from V and 4 bases from J, with 9 bases between. The germline CDR1 and CDR2 sequences are SGDLS and YYNGEE. This CDR3 has 14 residues. CDR3 amino acids: CASSVGGITGELFF. CDR3 sequence (DNA): TGTGCCAGCAGCGTCGGCGGGATCACCGGGGAGCTGTTTTTT.

The rearrangement joins TRBV2 to TRBJ2-3; no reliable D call. Germline CDR1 reads SNHLY; CDR2 reads FYNNEI. This CDR3 has 12 amino acids. With 8 bases removed from V and 0 bases from J, the gap between germline ends came to 6 bases. The CDR3, as DNA: TGTGCCAGCCGGGTTAGCACAGATACGCAGTATTTT. Protein sequence: CASRVSTDTQYF.

V and J are TRBV6-5 and TRBJ2-5; D gene uncertain. Germline values: CDR1 MNHEY, CDR2 SVGAGI. CDR3 length equals 15 residues. Deletions cut 0 bases from V and 0 bases from J, with 8 bases between. CDR3 amino acids: CASSYSWPDQETQYF. CDR3 DNA sequence: TGTGCCAGCAGTTACTCGTGGCCAGACCAAGAGACCCAGTACTTC.

The rearrangement joins TRBV9 to TRBJ2-1; the D is unclear. Germline V gene data show CDR1 as SGDLS and CDR2 as YYNGEE. CDR3 length equals 15 residues. Trimming took off 6 bases at V and 4 bases at J, with 17 bases between the two ends. This CDR3 is CASTNPPSLYNEQFF. The CDR3 coding sequence is TGTGCCAGCACCAACCCCCCGTCACTTTACAATGAGCAGTTCTTC.

The chain employs TRBV11-3 and TRBJ2-6; D is unresolved. Germline V gene data show CDR1 as SGHNT and CDR2 as YENEEA. The CDR3 covers 17 residues. The V gene lost 1 base and the J gene lost 0 bases, with 10 bases spanning the gap. The CDR3, as DNA: TGTGCCAGCAGCTTAGTATCTCCCCGCTCTGGGGCCAACGTCCTGACTTTC. Protein product: CASSLVSPRSGANVLTF.

CDR3 in amino acids: CASSPWDSSYEQYF. CDR3 coding DNA: TGTGCCAGCAGCCCCTGGGACAGTTCCTACGAGCAGTACTTC. This chain connects TRBV9 to TRBJ2-7; TRBD1 agrees at 7 bases. V was pared by 4 bases and J by 1 base, with 5 bases of the junction left unmatched. In germline, CDR1 is SGDLS, CDR2 YYNGEE. The CDR3 consists of 14 residues.

The rearrangement links TRBV28 to TRBJ2-2; a possible D gene is TRBD1 (6 bases). CDR3 length: 16 residues. V was trimmed by 6 bases and J by 2 bases, leaving 16 bases between them. The germline gives CDR1 MDHEN, CDR2 SYDVKM. The DNA for the CDR3 is TGTGCCAGCAGCTCTTCCCTAGGGACAAACACCGGGGAGCTGTTTTTT. It translates to CASSSSLGTNTGELFF. Based on the CDR3 plus reference TRBV28 and TRBJ2-2, the full variable domain is DVKVTQSSRYLVKRTGEKVFLECVQDMDHENMFWYRQDPGLGLRLIYFSYDVKMKEKGDIPEGYSVSREKKERFSLILESASTNQTSMYLCASSSSLGTNTGELFFGEGSRLTVL.

The rearrangement joins TRBV5-5 to TRBJ2-7; 7 bases agree with TRBD1. CDR1 is SGHKS and CDR2 is YYEKEE in the germline V gene (reference sequence). CDR3 length: 14 residues. The trim removed 4 bases at V and 1 base at J, leaving 5 bases unmatched. CDR3 region: CASSQTGISYEQYF. CDR3 DNA: TGTGCCAGCAGCCAGACAGGGATTTCCTACGAGCAGTACTTC.

In this sample, this clone turned up a few times. The genes are TRBV15 and TRBJ2-7; tentative D call: TRBD2 (6 bases). The CDR3 is 15 residues long. Germline V gene data show CDR1 as LNHNV and CDR2 as YYDKDF (reference sequence). V shed 1 base and J shed 3 bases, with 13 bases lying between them. As DNA, the CDR3 is TGTGCCACCAGCAGAGCTTCTAGCGACAACTACGAGCAGTACTTC. It translates to CATSRASSDNYEQYF.

The DNA of the CDR3 is TGTGCCTGGAGCCCTAACTACAATGAGCAGTTCTTC. Translating gives CAWSPNYNEQFF. V gene TRBV30 combines with J gene TRBJ2-1, with D unclear. This CDR3 has 12 amino acids. CDR1 and CDR2 (germline): GTSNPN, SVGIG (reference sequence). The V gene lost 3 bases and the J gene lost 3 bases, with 6 bases spanning the gap.

The chain recombines TRBV7-2 with TRBJ2-7, with D maybe TRBD1 (6 bases). This CDR3 is 15 amino acids long. Trimming took off 5 bases at V and 1 base at J, with 15 bases between the two ends. Germline CDR1 reads SGHTA; CDR2 reads FQGNSA. The CDR3 sequence: CASSTTGTRSYEQYF. CDR3 sequence (DNA): TGTGCCAGCAGCACGACCGGGACACGATCCTACGAGCAGTACTTC.

The chain couples TRBV18 to TRBJ2-3, with D possibly TRBD1 on 6 matching bases. V was clipped by 6 bases and J by 4 bases, with 14 bases between them. The CDR3 loop spans 14 amino acids. The germline gives CDR1 KGHSH, CDR2 LQKENI. CDR3 nucleotides: TGTGCCAGCTCTCAGGGGTCAAGGTCAGATACGCAGTATTTT. Residues: CASSQGSRSDTQYF.

The CDR3 DNA follows: TGTGCCAGCAGCCCGCAACAGGGTCACACCGGGGAGCTGTTTTTT. Translation gives CASSPQQGHTGELFF. The chain has TRBV2 and TRBJ2-2; weak D call: TRBD1 (6 bases). Trimming shortened V by 6 bases and J by 3 bases, and 14 bases separated the two germline ends. Germline CDR1 reads SNHLY; CDR2 reads FYNNEI. The CDR3 is 15 residues long. The full variable domain, in which reference TRBV2 and TRBJ2-2 provide the parts outside the CDR3, is EPEVTQTPSHQVTQMGQEVILRCVPISNHLYFYWYRQILGQKVEFLVSFYNNEISEKSEIFDDQFSVERPDGSNFTLKIRSTKLEDSAMYFCASSPQQGHTGELFFGEGSRLTVL.

The CDR3 DNA is TGTGCCAGCAGCTTTCGAGGGAACGAGCAGTACTTC. Its protein is CASSFRGNEQYF. This chain uses TRBV2 with TRBJ2-7, with D perhaps matching TRBD2 (5 bases). V dropped 6 bases and J dropped 5 bases, with 11 bases sitting between them. Germline V gene sequence: CDR1 SNHLY, CDR2 FYNNEI. The CDR3 runs 12 residues.

The rearrangement uses TRBV27 and TRBJ1-2; TRBD1 matches 7 bases. Unmatched junction bases numbered 10, after V lost 5 bases and J lost 4 bases. The germline gives CDR1 MNHEY, CDR2 SMNVEV (reference sequence). This CDR3 region has 15 residues. DNA for the CDR3: TGTGCCAGCAGTCCTTTCGCCGGGACAGCCTATGGCTACACCTTC. Translation gives CASSPFAGTAYGYTF.

Only one count was recorded for this clone. This sequence joins TRBV11-1 and TRBJ2-1; TRBD2 matches 10 bases. The CDR3 extends over 16 amino acids. Germline values: CDR1 SGHAT, CDR2 FQDESV (reference sequence). V was clipped by 1 base and J by 7 bases; unmatched bases: 7. The CDR3 loop reads CASSLGGTSALNEQFF. CDR3 bases: TGTGCCAGCAGCTTAGGTGGGACTAGCGCTTTAAATGAGCAGTTCTTC.

The J gene is TRBJ2-1, the V gene TRBV3-1 (or the pseudogene TRBV3-2), with TRBD2 identical over 15 bases. V lost 3 bases and J lost 9; bases outside the gene matches: 6. The CDR3 is 16 amino acids. Germline CDR1 and CDR2: LGHDT and YNNKEL (reference sequence). The CDR3: CASSQGLAGGGGEQFF. CDR3 bases: TGTGCCAGCAGCCAGGGACTAGCGGGAGGCGGGGGTGAGCAGTTCTTC.